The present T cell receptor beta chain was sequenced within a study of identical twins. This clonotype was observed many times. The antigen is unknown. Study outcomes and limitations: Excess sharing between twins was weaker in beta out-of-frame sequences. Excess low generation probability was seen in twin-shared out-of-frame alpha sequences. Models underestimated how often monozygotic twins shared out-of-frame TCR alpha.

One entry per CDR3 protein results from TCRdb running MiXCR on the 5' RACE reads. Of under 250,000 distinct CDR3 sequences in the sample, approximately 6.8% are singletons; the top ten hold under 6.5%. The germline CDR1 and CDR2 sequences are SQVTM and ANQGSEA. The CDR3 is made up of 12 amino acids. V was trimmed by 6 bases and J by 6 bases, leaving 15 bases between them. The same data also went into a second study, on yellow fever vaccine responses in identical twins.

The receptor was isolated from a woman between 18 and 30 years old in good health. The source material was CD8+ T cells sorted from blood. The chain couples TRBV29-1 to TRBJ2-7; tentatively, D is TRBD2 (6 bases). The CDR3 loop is CSVGGGTPEQYF. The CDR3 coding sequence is TGCAGCGTGGGGGGTGGAACTCCCGAGCAGTACTTC.